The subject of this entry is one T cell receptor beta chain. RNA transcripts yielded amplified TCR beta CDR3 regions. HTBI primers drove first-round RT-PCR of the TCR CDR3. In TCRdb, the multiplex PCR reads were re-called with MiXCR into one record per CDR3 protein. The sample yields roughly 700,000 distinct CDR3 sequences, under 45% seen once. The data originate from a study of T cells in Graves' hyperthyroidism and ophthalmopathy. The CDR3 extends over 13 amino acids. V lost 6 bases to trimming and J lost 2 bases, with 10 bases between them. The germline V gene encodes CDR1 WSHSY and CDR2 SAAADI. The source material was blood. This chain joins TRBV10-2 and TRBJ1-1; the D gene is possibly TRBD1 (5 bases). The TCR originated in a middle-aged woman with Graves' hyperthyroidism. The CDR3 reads CASRLGDNTEAFF. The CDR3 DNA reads TGCGCCAGCAGGCTGGGGGACAACACTGAAGCTTTCTTT.